Listed here are 25 T cell receptor beta chains from one sample, sequenced in a study of shared T cell receptors in the human thymus. Generated by immunoSEQ multiplex PCR, the TCRdb table keeps only in-frame clones and is missing some. Of 540,000 or so clones in the sample, 75% to 85% were seen once. These data also formed part of another study, on human thymus T cells.

Sequenced input: thymocytes. These receptors were obtained from a boy younger than two with a congenital heart defect.

The V gene is TRBV4-1, the J gene TRBJ2-1; 7 bases map to TRBD1. Germline assignment: CDR1 MGHRA and CDR2 YSYEKL. CDR3 length equals 20 residues. The junction had 21 bases not matched to a gene; V was cut back by 7 bases and J by 0 bases. The CDR3 nucleotides read TGCGCCAGCATCCGTATCCTTCCATCCGGGACAGATGACTCCTACAATGAGCAGTTCTTC. Protein: CASIRILPSGTDDSYNEQFF.

In the case of this clone: The junction departs from germline at one end; a sequencing error may be responsible. J is TRBJ2-2 and V is TRBV11-2, with D possibly being TRBD2 (6 bases). The CDR3 is made up of 13 amino acids. The V gene's germline CDR1 is SGHAT and CDR2 FQNNGV. The CDR3 sequence is CLGTGGPAGELFF. The CDR3 bases are TGCTTAGGGACCGGGGGACCAGCCGGGGAGCTGTTTTTT.

The V call is TRBV12-5, the J call TRBJ1-1; the D is unclear. The CDR3 covers 16 residues. V lost 0 bases to trimming and J lost 1 base, with 12 bases between them. CDR1 is LGHNT and CDR2 is FRNRAP in the germline V gene. CDR3 DNA sequence: TGTGCTAGTGGTTTGGTACACCTCCACCCGAACACTGAAGCTTTCTTT. As protein: CASGLVHLHPNTEAFF.

CDR3 nucleotide sequence: TGCGCCAGCAGCCAAGTCCCCAAACTAGCGGGCCGTTCTAATACGCAGTATTTT. Translated: CASSQVPKLAGRSNTQYF. The chain combines TRBV4-3 with TRBJ2-3; 9 bases line up with TRBD2. Germline V gives CDR1 LGHNA, CDR2 YSLEER. With 1 base clipped from V and 7 bases from J, the junction kept 15 bases outside the gene matches. The CDR3 has 18 residues.

V gene TRBV28 combines with J gene TRBJ1-5, with 12 bases fitting TRBD1. The germline V gene has CDR1 MDHEN and CDR2 SYDVKM. The CDR3 runs to 18 residues. Germline trimming cut 2 bases from V and 2 bases from J; bases unmatched to any gene: 7. CDR3 amino acids: CASSLKGQGARGNQPQHF. The CDR3 DNA is TGTGCCAGCAGTTTAAAGGGACAGGGGGCGCGGGGCAATCAGCCCCAGCATTTT.

This chain uses TRBV5-6 with TRBJ2-3; the match to TRBD2 covers 14 bases. Germline CDR1 reads SGHDT; CDR2 reads YYEEEE. V lost 1 base, J lost 13 bases, and 11 bases stayed unmatched. This CDR3 region has 16 residues. The CDR3 DNA reads as TGTGCCAGCAGCTTGTCGGGACTAGCGGGAGACCCGGCGGAGTATTTT. It codes for CASSLSGLAGDPAEYF. The full variable domain, with the rest looked up from reference TRBV5-6 and TRBJ2-3, is DAGVTQSPTHLIKTRGQQVTLRCSPKSGHDTVSWYQQALGQGPQFIFQYYEEEERQRGNFPDRFSGHQFPNYSSELNVNALLLGDSALYLCASSLSGLAGDPAEYFGPGTRLTVL.

The V gene is TRBV5-6, the J gene TRBJ2-1; the D gene is possibly TRBD2 (6 bases). The CDR3 is made up of 15 amino acids. Trimming stripped 3 bases from V and 5 bases from J, with 15 bases between. Germline-derived CDR1 and CDR2 are SGHDT and YYEEEE. This chain's CDR3 is CASSYNSGWNNEQFF. CDR3 bases: TGTGCCAGCAGCTACAATAGCGGATGGAACAATGAGCAGTTCTTC.

The chain couples TRBV18 to TRBJ2-7; 11 positions agree with TRBD1. Trimming removed 4 bases from V and 1 base from J; junction bases left unmatched: 9. CDR3 length: 17 residues. Per the germline V gene, CDR1 is KGHSH and CDR2 is LQKENI. The CDR3 DNA sequence: TGTGCCAGCTCACTACTCACGGACAGGGGGCATTCCTACGAGCAGTACTTC. It yields the protein CASSLLTDRGHSYEQYF.

The chain is built from TRBV6-4 and TRBJ2-3, with 7 bases fitting TRBD2. CDR3 length equals 15 residues. The J segment lost 2 bases and the V segment lost 5 bases, leaving 7 bases of the junction unmatched. Germline CDR1 and CDR2: MRHNA and SNTAGT. CDR3 region: CASSPGGRLTDTQYF. The CDR3 DNA reads TGTGCCAGCAGTCCGGGGGGACGCCTCACAGATACGCAGTATTTT.

The chain uses TRBV19 and TRBJ1-3, with TRBD1 matching over 9 bases. Germline-derived CDR1 and CDR2 are LNHDA and SQIVND (reference sequence). Unmatched junction bases numbered 19, after V lost 7 bases and J lost 0 bases. This CDR3 contains 20 residues. The CDR3 here is CASTEGQGLSRTTSGNTIYF. The CDR3 nucleotides are TGTGCCAGTACTGAGGGACAGGGTTTATCCCGAACCACCTCTGGAAACACCATATATTTT.

V and J are TRBV4-3 and TRBJ2-3, with 9 bases aligning to TRBD2. V lost 3 bases and J lost 5; bases outside the gene matches: 6. CDR3 length: 15 amino acids. CDR1 LGHNA and CDR2 YSLEER come from the germline V gene. CDR3 protein: CASSHRLAEGDTQYF. CDR3 DNA: TGCGCCAGCAGCCATAGACTAGCGGAGGGAGATACGCAGTATTTT.

The gene calls are TRBV15 and TRBJ2-2; possibly TRBD1 for D (5 bases). The CDR3 loop spans 14 amino acids. Germline CDR1 reads LNHNV; CDR2 reads YYDKDF (reference sequence). V dropped 4 bases and J dropped 1 base, with 7 bases sitting between them. CDR3 coding DNA: TGTGCCACCAGCACCGACAGGAACACCGGGGAGCTGTTTTTT. This gives the protein CATSTDRNTGELFF.

V is TRBV6-5 and J is TRBJ2-7; the match to TRBD2 covers 15 bases. Germline values: CDR1 MNHEY, CDR2 SVGAGI. J lost 6 bases, V lost 7 bases, and 7 bases had no gene match. CDR3 size: 15 residues. DNA for the CDR3: TGTGCCAGCACCGGACTAGCGGGAGGGCCGGGCGAGCAGTACTTC. Encoded protein: CASTGLAGGPGEQYF.

The chain joins TRBV2 to TRBJ2-4; 7 nucleotides align to TRBD2. Germline loops: CDR1 SNHLY, CDR2 FYNNEI. The CDR3 runs 9 residues. V gave up 8 bases and J gave up 15 bases; unmatched junction bases: 4. This CDR3 is CASGGSLYF. The DNA for the CDR3 is TGTGCCAGCGGCGGGAGTTTGTACTTC.

The gene calls are TRBV2 and TRBJ2-7; no reliable D call. This CDR3 is built from 13 residues. Looked up from germline, CDR1 is SNHLY and CDR2 is FYNNEI. Trimming left V 2 bases short and J 5 bases short, with 10 bases between. CDR3 coding DNA: TGTGCCAGCAGTGAAACCCACGAGGACGAGCAGTACTTC. Translated, it gives CASSETHEDEQYF.

The V call is TRBV29-1, the J call TRBJ1-3; TRBD1 aligns across 9 bases. CDR1 SQVTM and CDR2 ANQGSEA come from the germline V gene. V lost 1 base, J lost 4 bases, and 14 bases stayed unmatched. This CDR3 region has 18 residues. The CDR3: CSVEGPGQGYLEGNTIYF. In nucleotides, the CDR3 is TGCAGCGTTGAAGGCCCGGGACAGGGTTATTTAGAAGGAAACACCATATATTTT. The full variable domain, with the rest looked up from reference TRBV29-1 and TRBJ1-3, is SAVISQKPSRDICQRGTSLTIQCQVDSQVTMMFWYRQQPGQSLTLIATANQGSEATYESGFVIDKFPISRPNLTFSTLTVSNMSPEDSSIYLCSVEGPGQGYLEGNTIYFGEGSWLTVV.

This clone was seen a handful of times. The V and J genes are TRBV15 and TRBJ2-7; 7 bases match TRBD2. CDR3 length: 11 amino acids. Germline lookup yields CDR1 LNHNV and CDR2 YYDKDF (reference sequence). Germline trimming cut 8 bases from V and 6 bases from J; bases unmatched to any gene: 4. CDR3 nucleotide sequence: TGTGCCACCTCCAGGGAGGGCGAGCAGTACTTC. Translation: CATSREGEQYF.

Ten or more counts support this clone. The gene calls are TRBV19 and TRBJ1-1, with a weak D call TRBD1 (6 bases). The germline V gene encodes CDR1 LNHDA and CDR2 SQIVND (reference sequence). This CDR3 contains 15 residues. Trimming removed 5 bases from V and 1 base from J, with 14 bases in between. The CDR3 here is CASSQTRGENTEAFF. The DNA of the CDR3 is TGTGCCAGTAGTCAAACCAGGGGAGAGAACACTGAAGCTTTCTTT.

This chain uses TRBV27 with TRBJ2-1; 11 bases map to TRBD2. V trimming: 2 bases; J trimming: 3 bases; junction bases outside the gene matches: 6. The CDR3 runs 17 residues. Germline V gene data show CDR1 as MNHEY and CDR2 as SMNVEV (reference sequence). In nucleotides, the CDR3 is TGTGCCAGCAGTTTAGGCCGACTAGCGGGACGCTACAATGAGCAGTTCTTC. Translating gives CASSLGRLAGRYNEQFF.

The rearrangement uses TRBV19 and TRBJ1-2, with 7 bases identical to TRBD1. This CDR3 is 15 amino acids long. Per germline, CDR1 LNHDA and CDR2 SQIVND (reference sequence). The V segment lost 4 bases and the J segment 2 bases; nucleotides outside the gene matches: 7. CDR3 sequence reads: CASSTYRQGNYGYTF. CDR3 in DNA: TGTGCCAGTAGTACCTACCGACAGGGAAACTATGGCTACACCTTC.

V usage is TRBV7-2 and J usage is TRBJ2-7; weak D call: TRBD2 (6 bases). The CDR3 spans 17 residues. V dropped 3 bases and J dropped 0 bases, with 18 bases sitting between them. Germline V gene lookup returns CDR1 SGHTA and CDR2 FQGNSA. CDR3 sequence: CASSFPRTIRSSYEQYF. The CDR3 DNA is TGTGCCAGCAGCTTTCCCCGGACTATCCGGAGCTCCTACGAGCAGTACTTC. The full variable domain, with the rest looked up from reference TRBV7-2 and TRBJ2-7, is GAGVSQSPSNKVTEKGKDVELRCDPISGHTALYWYRQSLGQGLEFLIYFQGNSAPDKSGLPSDRFSAERTGGSVSTLTIQRTQQEDSAVYLCASSFPRTIRSSYEQYFGPGTRLTVT.

This chain connects TRBV7-9 to TRBJ2-1; possible D gene TRBD1, 5 bases. The germline V gene has CDR1 SEHNR and CDR2 FQNEAQ (reference sequence). The CDR3 covers 13 residues. V was cut by 1 base and J by 10 bases, with 11 bases left in between. CDR3 sequence: CASSLVQAGEQFF. The DNA of the CDR3 is TGTGCCAGCAGCTTAGTACAGGCTGGGGAGCAGTTCTTC.

The V call is TRBV18, the J call TRBJ2-7, with 10 nucleotides matching TRBD1. Germline V gene lookup returns CDR1 KGHSH and CDR2 LQKENI. The CDR3 has 16 residues. With V trimmed by 2 bases and J by 3 bases, 7 bases remained unmatched. The DNA for the CDR3 is TGTGCCAGCTCACCATTTGAGTGGGACAGGGGCTACGAGCAGTACTTC. Translated, it gives CASSPFEWDRGYEQYF.

The chain has TRBV14 and TRBJ2-7; D not resolved. The CDR3 is 14 amino acids. Germline V gene sequence: CDR1 SGHDN, CDR2 FVKESK. Trimming removed 4 bases at V and 0 bases at J, with 10 bases between. The CDR3 loop is CASSRSGSSYEQYF. The CDR3 DNA reads as TGTGCCAGCAGCCGAAGTGGTAGCTCCTACGAGCAGTACTTC. The complete variable domain, with remaining parts taken from reference TRBV14 and TRBJ2-7, reads EAGVTQFPSHSVIEKGQTVTLRCDPISGHDNLYWYRRVMGKEIKFLLHFVKESKQDESGMPNNRFLAERTGGTYSTLKVQPAELEDSGVYFCASSRSGSSYEQYFGPGTRLTVT.

The genes are TRBV14 and TRBJ2-7, with TRBD2 as a possible D gene (5 bases). V lost 0 bases, J lost 2 bases, and 17 bases lay in between. The CDR3 length is 17 residues. CDR1 and CDR2 from the germline V gene are SGHDN and FVKESK. The CDR3 nucleotides read TGTGCCAGCAGCCAAGATTCCCAGGACTTGACCACCTACGAGCAGTACTTC. This gives the protein CASSQDSQDLTTYEQYF.